Sequencing of this T cell receptor (beta chain) was carried out in a study of blood T cell repertoires in COVID-19. Turning to the study itself: Nucleic acid was either cDNA or gDNA, and it came from T cells, B-cell-depleted T cells, or PBMCs.

Using immunoSEQ multiplex PCR, the repertoire was profiled, and TCRdb retains in-frame clones only, with some absent. The sample yields about 20,000 clones, about 90% seen once. Trimming stripped 1 base from V and 4 bases from J, with 27 bases between. The CDR3 runs 19 residues. CDR1 and CDR2 from the germline V gene are SGHKS and YYEKEE (reference sequence). This clonotype was obtained from a human donor in a cohort sampled during active COVID-19. This chain uses TRBV5-5 with TRBJ2-7; tentative D call: TRBD1 (6 bases). What was sequenced was peripheral blood. In nucleotides, the CDR3 is TGTGCCAGCAGCTTGACGGACAGTTTTAAGGGGGACCTTTTTTACGAGCAGTACTTC. Its translation: CASSLTDSFKGDLFYEQYF.